Here is one T cell receptor beta chain with its context. Its matching antigen is unknown. The sample originates from a study of OX40 agonist ivuxolimab in advanced cancers. Study-level results: The study found among the lowest clonal expansion in partial responders at 0.1-3.0 mg/kg.

V lost 11 bases and J lost 2, with 17 bases in between. CDR1 LNHDA and CDR2 SQIVND come from the germline V gene (reference sequence). This CDR3 region has 14 residues. This table comes from immunoSEQ multiplex PCR, and its TCRdb copy is limited to in-frame clones, with some not included. Of tens of thousands of clones listed, around four fifths are singletons. This chain links TRBV19 with TRBJ2-3, with D perhaps matching TRBD1 or TRBD2 (6 bases each). This receptor was identified in an adult with an advanced solid tumor such as melanoma, head and neck, liver or kidney cancer. The source material was CD4+ or CD8+ T cells sorted from blood, sampled in a trial of the OX40 agonist ivuxolimab. This CDR3 reads CAVGGGRTTDTQYF. DNA for the CDR3: TGTGCCGTCGGAGGGGGGCGGACCACAGATACGCAGTATTTT.